These T cell receptor beta chains were read from a single sample in a study of CD8 T cells in ankylosing spondylitis. Each CDR3 protein gets one entry after TCRdb re-called the 5' RACE reads with MiXCR. The sample holds 250,000 to 350,000 distinct CDR3 sequences, roughly 20% seen once. What was sequenced was blood, either unsorted or a sorted T cell fraction (not recorded which). The receptors stem from a male donor with ankylosing spondylitis or in good health (not recorded which). Both conserved end residues are part of each CDR3. The D gene is left open where the match is weak. Not every row has a clone size; where given, it reads once, few, many or a size class.

v_call	j_call	cdr3_length	d_call	clone_size	cdr3_nt	cdr3_aa
TRBV7-2	TRBJ1-2	15	.	.	TGTGCCAGCAGCTTAGATCCGGGGGCGAACTATGGCTACACCTTC	CASSLDPGANYGYTF
TRBV11-2	TRBJ2-2	16	.	once	TGTGCCAGCAGCAGTGAAGGAGCGGAGGAGGGCGGGGAGCTGTTTTTT	CASSSEGAEEGGELFF
TRBV12-3/TRBV12-4	TRBJ2-5	12	TRBD2	many	TGTGCCAGCAGGGGACTAGCGGAGACCCAGTACTTC	CASRGLAETQYF
TRBV6-5	TRBJ1-5	18	.	.	TGTGCCAGCAGTTACTACAGGGTTAAGCTTTATAGCAATCAGCCCCAGCATTTT	CASSYYRVKLYSNQPQHF
TRBV2	TRBJ1-3	14	.	few	TGTGCCAGCAGTCAAGAGATAAACGGAAACACCATATATTTT	CASSQEINGNTIYF
TRBV7-9	TRBJ2-2	12	.	many	TGTGCCAGCCCGACGGTGGACGGGGAGCTGTTTTTT	CASPTVDGELFF
TRBV10-3	TRBJ1-1	14	TRBD1	.	TGTGCCATCAGTGAGAGTCAGGGGGCGACTGAAGCTTTCTTT	CAISESQGATEAFF
TRBV29-1	TRBJ1-2	11	.	few	TGCAGCGTTTTACAGGGCCTCGGCTACACCTTC	CSVLQGLGYTF
TRBV28	TRBJ1-3	12	.	many	TGTGCCAGCAGGGGCTCTGGAAACACCATATATTTT	CASRGSGNTIYF
TRBV6-5	TRBJ1-4	14	TRBD1	.	TGTGCCAGCAGTTCAGTGACAGGGGATGAAAAACTGTTTTTT	CASSSVTGDEKLFF
TRBV10-3	TRBJ1-4	14	TRBD1	many	TGTGCCATCTCTCCAGGGGGCCAGGGTGAAAAACTGTTTTTT	CAISPGGQGEKLFF
TRBV20-1	TRBJ2-2	13	.	.	TGCAGTGCTAGAGACCCTAGGTCCGGGGAGCTGTTTTTT	CSARDPRSGELFF
TRBV20-1	TRBJ2-1	14	.	few	TGCAGTGCTAGACGCAGGGGCTCCTACAATGAGCAGTTCTTC	CSARRRGSYNEQFF
TRBV12-3/TRBV12-4	TRBJ2-1	15	TRBD2	few	TGTGCCAGCAACCGCGGGGGATCAATATACAATGAGCAGTTCTTC	CASNRGGSIYNEQFF
TRBV14	TRBJ1-1	16	.	few	TGTGCCAGCAGCCAAGGTCGCGGGAACTTGAACACTGAAGCTTTCTTT	CASSQGRGNLNTEAFF
TRBV28	TRBJ1-2	13	.	few	TGTGCCAGCAGCCCCCGACAGCTCTATGGCTACACCTTC	CASSPRQLYGYTF
TRBV11-2	TRBJ2-5	14	.	many	TGTGCCAGCAGCCCTCTAGCGAACCAAGAGACCCAGTACTTC	CASSPLANQETQYF
TRBV5-8	TRBJ2-1	16	TRBD2	few	TGTGCCAGCACGAGTAGCGGGCTGAGCTCCTACAATGAGCAGTTCTTC	CASTSSGLSSYNEQFF
TRBV10-2	TRBJ2-3	14	.	few	TGCGCCAGCAGTGAGAGCGGGTACACAGATACGCAGTATTTT	CASSESGYTDTQYF
TRBV20-1	TRBJ2-1	15	TRBD2	medium-sized	TGCAGTGCTAGGGTAGCGGGGGGGGAATACAATGAGCAGTTCTTC	CSARVAGGEYNEQFF
TRBV28	TRBJ2-3	13	.	.	TGTGCCAGCAGTTTGCGCGGGGCAGTGTCGCAGTATTTT	CASSLRGAVSQYF
TRBV2	TRBJ2-1	14	TRBD2	.	TGTGCCAGCAGGGGGACTAGCGGGAGTTATGAGCAGTTCTTC	CASRGTSGSYEQFF
TRBV6-5	TRBJ1-1	15	.	few	TGTGCCAGCAGTTACTCCGCGACAACCGGTACTGAAGCTTTCTTT	CASSYSATTGTEAFF
TRBV7-6	TRBJ2-1	18	.	.	TGTGCCAGCAGCTTAGAGGGTCCTCTAGTGGTACCCTACAATGAGCAGTTCTTC	CASSLEGPLVVPYNEQFF
TRBV27	TRBJ2-3	11	.	many	TGTGCCAGCAGTATCAAAGATACGCAGTATTTT	CASSIKDTQYF
TRBV5-1	TRBJ2-2	15	TRBD1	.	TGCGCCAGCAGCTGGGACAGTTCGAACACCGGGGAGCTGTTTTTT	CASSWDSSNTGELFF
TRBV5-1	TRBJ2-4	17	TRBD1	few	TGCGCCAGCAGCTTCGGGGACAGGGGTGCAGCCAAAAACATTCAGTACTTC	CASSFGDRGAAKNIQYF
TRBV27	TRBJ2-1	17	TRBD2	.	TGTGCCAGCAGTCCACTATCTAGCGGGAGGAGGTACAATGAGCAGTTCTTC	CASSPLSSGRRYNEQFF
TRBV5-1	TRBJ2-2	15	.	.	TGCGCCAGCAGCTCGACAGGCTCCGACACCGGGGAGCTGTTTTTT	CASSSTGSDTGELFF
TRBV28	TRBJ2-6	15	.	few	TGTGCCAGCAGTAACAGCCTCTCTGGGGCCAACGTCCTGACTTTC	CASSNSLSGANVLTF
TRBV2	TRBJ1-6	14	TRBD1	.	TGTGCCAGCAGTGGCGGACAGGGAAGGTCACCCCTCCACTTT	CASSGGQGRSPLHF
TRBV12-3/TRBV12-4	TRBJ1-4	13	TRBD1	many	TGTGCCAGCCAGGGACAGGGAGGTGAAAAACTGTTTTTT	CASQGQGGEKLFF
TRBV28	TRBJ1-1	14	.	.	TGTGCCAGCAGCGGCCAATGGGTCAGCACTGAAGCTTTCTTT	CASSGQWVSTEAFF
TRBV5-1	TRBJ1-1	13	.	.	TGCGCCAGCAGCCCCGGGGGGAACACTGAAACTTTCTTT	CASSPGGNTETFF